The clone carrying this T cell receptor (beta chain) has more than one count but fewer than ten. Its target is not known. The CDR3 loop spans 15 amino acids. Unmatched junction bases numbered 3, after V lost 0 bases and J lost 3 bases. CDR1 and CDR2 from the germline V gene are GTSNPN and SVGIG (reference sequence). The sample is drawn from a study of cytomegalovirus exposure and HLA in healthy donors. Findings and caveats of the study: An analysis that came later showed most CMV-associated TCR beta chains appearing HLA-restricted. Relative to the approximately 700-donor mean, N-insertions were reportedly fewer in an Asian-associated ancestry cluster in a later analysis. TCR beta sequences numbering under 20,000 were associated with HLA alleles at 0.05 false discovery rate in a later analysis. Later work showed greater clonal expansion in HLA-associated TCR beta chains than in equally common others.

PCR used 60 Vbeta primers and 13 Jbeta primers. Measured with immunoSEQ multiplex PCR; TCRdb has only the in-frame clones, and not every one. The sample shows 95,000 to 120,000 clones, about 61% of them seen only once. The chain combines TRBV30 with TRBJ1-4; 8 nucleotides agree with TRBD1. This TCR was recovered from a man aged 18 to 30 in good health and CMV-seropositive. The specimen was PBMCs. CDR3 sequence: CAWSVQGAPNEKLFF. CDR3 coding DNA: TGTGCCTGGAGTGTCCAGGGGGCGCCTAATGAAAAACTGTTTTTT.